This T cell receptor (beta chain) is drawn from a study of blood T cells in healthy people across ages. With a J-beta primer mix and a sample-barcoded 5' primer, a second PCR ran about 6 to 11 cycles. TCRdb analysed the 5' RACE reads with MiXCR anew, one entry per CDR3 protein. This table has more than 900,000 distinct CDR3 sequences, 20% to 25% appearing once. This clonotype has a handful of counts. This CDR3 is built from 14 residues. With 6 bases clipped from V and 4 bases from J, the junction kept 8 bases outside the gene matches. The same sample was also used in a study of T cells of mothers and their children. That paper states: Donation was provided by three healthy Caucasian mothers along with their six children. It was through the M1S primer of the second PCR that sample barcodes and 2-4 random nucleotides were added.

The clonotype originates from a girl aged 2 to 10 in good health. This chain joins TRBV12-3 or TRBV12-4 and TRBJ2-5, with TRBD1 matching over 7 bases. Sequenced sample: blood. In DNA, the CDR3 is TGTGCCAGCAGCCGACAGGGAACACGAGAGACCCAGTACTTC. Translation gives CASSRQGTRETQYF.